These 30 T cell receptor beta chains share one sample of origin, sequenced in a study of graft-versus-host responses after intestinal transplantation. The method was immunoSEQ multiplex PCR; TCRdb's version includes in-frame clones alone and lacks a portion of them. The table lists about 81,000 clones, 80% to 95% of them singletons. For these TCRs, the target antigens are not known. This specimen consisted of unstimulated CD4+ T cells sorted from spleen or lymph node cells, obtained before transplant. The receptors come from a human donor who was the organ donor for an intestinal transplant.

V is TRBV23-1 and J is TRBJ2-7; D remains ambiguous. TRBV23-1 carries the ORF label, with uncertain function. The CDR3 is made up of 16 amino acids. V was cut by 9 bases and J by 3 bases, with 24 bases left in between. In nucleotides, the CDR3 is TGCGCCAGTGCACCAGCACTACGACCCTTCGACTACGAGCAGTACTTC. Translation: CASAPALRPFDYEQYF.

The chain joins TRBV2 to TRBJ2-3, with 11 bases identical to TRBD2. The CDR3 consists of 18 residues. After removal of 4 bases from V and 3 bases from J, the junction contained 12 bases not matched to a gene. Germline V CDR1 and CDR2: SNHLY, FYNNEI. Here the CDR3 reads CASSGYFTSGGQTDTQYF. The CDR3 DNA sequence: TGTGCCAGCAGTGGCTATTTTACTAGCGGGGGACAAACAGATACGCAGTATTTT.

The CDR3 bases are TGTGCCAGCACCATATGGGACAGTTCTAATTCACCCCTCCACTTT. Protein: CASTIWDSSNSPLHF. This chain uses TRBV28 with TRBJ1-6; 7 bases match TRBD1. The V segment lost 7 bases and the J segment 6 bases; nucleotides outside the gene matches: 9. Germline CDR1 reads MDHEN; CDR2 reads SYDVKM. The CDR3 length is 15 residues. Looking up the rest from reference TRBV28 and TRBJ1-6 gives the full variable domain: DVKVTQSSRYLVKRTGEKVFLECVQDMDHENMFWYRQDPGLGLRLIYFSYDVKMKEKGDIPEGYSVSREKKERFSLILESASTNQTSMYLCASTIWDSSNSPLHFGNGTRLTVT.

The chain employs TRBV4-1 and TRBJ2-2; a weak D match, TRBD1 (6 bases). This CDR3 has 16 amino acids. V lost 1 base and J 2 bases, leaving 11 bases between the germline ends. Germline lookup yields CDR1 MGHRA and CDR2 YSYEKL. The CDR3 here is CASSQGTGYNTGELFF. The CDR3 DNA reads TGCGCCAGCAGCCAAGGAACAGGGTACAACACCGGGGAGCTGTTTTTT.

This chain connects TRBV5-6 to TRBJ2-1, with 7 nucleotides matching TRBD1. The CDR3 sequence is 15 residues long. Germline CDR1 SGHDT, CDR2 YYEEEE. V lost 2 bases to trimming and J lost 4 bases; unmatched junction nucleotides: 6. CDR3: CASSFRGTLYNEQFF. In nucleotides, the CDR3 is TGTGCCAGCAGCTTCAGGGGGACACTTTACAATGAGCAGTTCTTC.

The CDR3 sequence: CALRPGGAVETQYF. For the CDR3, the DNA is TGTGCCTTACGCCCAGGCGGGGCGGTGGAGACCCAGTACTTC. The chain employs TRBV28 and TRBJ2-5, with D possibly being TRBD2 (6 bases). Trimming pared 11 bases from V and 5 bases from J, leaving 21 bases between. This CDR3 has 14 amino acids. Germline CDR1 is MDHEN and CDR2 is SYDVKM. The full variable domain, completed using reference TRBV28 and TRBJ2-5, is DVKVTQSSRYLVKRTGEKVFLECVQDMDHENMFWYRQDPGLGLRLIYFSYDVKMKEKGDIPEGYSVSREKKERFSLILESASTNQTSMYLCALRPGGAVETQYFGPGTRLLVL.

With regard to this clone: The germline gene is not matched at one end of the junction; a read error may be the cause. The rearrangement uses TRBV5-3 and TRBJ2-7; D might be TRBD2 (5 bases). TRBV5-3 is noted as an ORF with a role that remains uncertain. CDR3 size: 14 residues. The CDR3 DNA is TGTGCCAGCAGCTTGGGCAGCGGTCCCTACGAGCAGTACTTC. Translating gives CASSLGSGPYEQYF.

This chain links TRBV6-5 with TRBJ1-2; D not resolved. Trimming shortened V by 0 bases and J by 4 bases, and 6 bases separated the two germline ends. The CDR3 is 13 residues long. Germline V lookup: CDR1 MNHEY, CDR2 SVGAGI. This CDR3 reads CASSYSEAYGYTF. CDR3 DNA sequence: TGTGCCAGCAGTTACTCAGAAGCCTATGGCTACACCTTC.

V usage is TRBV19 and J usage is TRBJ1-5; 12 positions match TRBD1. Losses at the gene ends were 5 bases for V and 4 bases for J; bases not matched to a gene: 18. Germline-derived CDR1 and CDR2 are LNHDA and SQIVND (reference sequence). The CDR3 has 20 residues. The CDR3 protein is CASSGATGQGAPHLNQPQHF. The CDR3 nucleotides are TGTGCCAGTAGTGGTGCTACGGGACAGGGGGCCCCACACTTAAATCAGCCCCAGCATTTT. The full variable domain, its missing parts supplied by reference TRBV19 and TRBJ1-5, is DGGITQSPKYLFRKEGQNVTLSCEQNLNHDAMYWYRQDPGQGLRLIYYSQIVNDFQKGDIAEGYSVSREKKESFPLTVTSAQKNPTAFYLCASSGATGQGAPHLNQPQHFGDGTRLSIL.

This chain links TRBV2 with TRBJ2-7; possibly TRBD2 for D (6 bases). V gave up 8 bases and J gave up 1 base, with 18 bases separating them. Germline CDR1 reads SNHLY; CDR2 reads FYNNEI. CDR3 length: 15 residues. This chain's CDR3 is CASAPRTTFSYEQYF. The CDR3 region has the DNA TGTGCCAGCGCCCCCCGGACTACCTTTTCCTACGAGCAGTACTTC.

The CDR3 sequence: CASSFGTVGGETQYF. The CDR3 DNA follows: TGTGCCAGCAGCTTTGGGACAGTGGGAGGAGAGACCCAGTACTTC. V and J are TRBV11-2 and TRBJ2-5, with D maybe TRBD1 (7 bases). CDR1 is SGHAT, CDR2 FQNNGV, per germline. The CDR3 is 15 residues long. The V and J ends lost 3 bases and 4 bases respectively, with 15 bases between them.

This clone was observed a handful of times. The CDR3 spells CASSWTAQPNTEAFF. The CDR3 nucleotides read TGCGCCAGCAGCTGGACAGCTCAACCGAACACTGAAGCTTTCTTT. This chain connects TRBV5-1 to TRBJ1-1, with TRBD1 as a possible D gene (6 bases). Germline CDR1 and CDR2: SGHRS and YFSETQ. The V gene lost 3 bases and the J gene lost 1 base, with 13 bases spanning the gap. The CDR3 has 15 amino acids.

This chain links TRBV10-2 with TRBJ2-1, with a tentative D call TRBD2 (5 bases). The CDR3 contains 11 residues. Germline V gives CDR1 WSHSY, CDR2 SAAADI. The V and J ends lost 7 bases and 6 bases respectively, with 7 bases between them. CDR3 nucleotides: TGCGCCAGCAAAACTAGCAATGAGCAGTTCTTC. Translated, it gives CASKTSNEQFF.

The CDR3 region is CASSYSWASGANVLTF. The CDR3 coding sequence is TGTGCCAGCAGTTACTCTTGGGCCTCCGGGGCCAACGTCCTGACTTTC. This chain connects TRBV6-6 to TRBJ2-6; D gene uncertain. Trimming took 0 bases from V and 4 from J, leaving 10 bases between them. The CDR3 covers 16 residues. Per the germline V gene, CDR1 is MNHNY and CDR2 is SVGAGI (reference sequence).

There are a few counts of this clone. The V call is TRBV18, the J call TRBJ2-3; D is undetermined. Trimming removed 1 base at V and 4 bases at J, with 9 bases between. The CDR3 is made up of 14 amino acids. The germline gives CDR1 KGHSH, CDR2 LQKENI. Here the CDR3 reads CASSPLGFSDTQYF. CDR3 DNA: TGTGCCAGCTCACCACTTGGCTTTTCAGATACGCAGTATTTT.

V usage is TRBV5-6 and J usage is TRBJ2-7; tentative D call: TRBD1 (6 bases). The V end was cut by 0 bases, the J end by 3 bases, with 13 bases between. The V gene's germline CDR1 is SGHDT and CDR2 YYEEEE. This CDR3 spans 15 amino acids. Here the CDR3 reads CASSLAGTLRYEQYF. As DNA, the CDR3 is TGTGCCAGCAGCTTGGCCGGGACACTACGCTACGAGCAGTACTTC.

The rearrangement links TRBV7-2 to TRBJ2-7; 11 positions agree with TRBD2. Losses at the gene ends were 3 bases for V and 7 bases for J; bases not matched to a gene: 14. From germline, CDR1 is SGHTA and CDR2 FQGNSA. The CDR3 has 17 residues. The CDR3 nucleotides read TGTGCCAGCAGCTTCAGCCCCGGCACTAGCGGGAGCAGGGAGCAGTACTTC. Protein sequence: CASSFSPGTSGSREQYF.

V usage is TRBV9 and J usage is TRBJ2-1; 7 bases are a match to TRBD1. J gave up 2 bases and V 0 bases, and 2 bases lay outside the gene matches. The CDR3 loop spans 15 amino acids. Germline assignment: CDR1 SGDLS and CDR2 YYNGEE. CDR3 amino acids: CASSVEGATYNEQFF. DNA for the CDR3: TGTGCCAGCAGCGTAGAGGGGGCCACCTACAATGAGCAGTTCTTC.

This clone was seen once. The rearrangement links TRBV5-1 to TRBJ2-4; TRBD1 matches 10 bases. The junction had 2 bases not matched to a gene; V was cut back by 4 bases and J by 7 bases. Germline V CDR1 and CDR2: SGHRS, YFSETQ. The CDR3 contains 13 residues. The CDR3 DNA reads TGCGCCAGCAGCCCGGGACAGGGGAACATTCAGTACTTC. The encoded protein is CASSPGQGNIQYF. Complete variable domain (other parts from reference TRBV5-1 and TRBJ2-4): KAGVTQTPRYLIKTRGQQVTLSCSPISGHRSVSWYQQTPGQGLQFLFEYFSETQRNKGNFPGRFSGRQFSNSRSEMNVSTLELGDSALYLCASSPGQGNIQYFGAGTRLSVL.

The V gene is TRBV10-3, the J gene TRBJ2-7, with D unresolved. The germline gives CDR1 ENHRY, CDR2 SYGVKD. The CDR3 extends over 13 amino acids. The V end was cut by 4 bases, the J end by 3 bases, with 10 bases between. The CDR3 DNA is TGTGCCATCAGTGTAGGAGTGGGCTACGAGCAGTACTTC. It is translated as CAISVGVGYEQYF.

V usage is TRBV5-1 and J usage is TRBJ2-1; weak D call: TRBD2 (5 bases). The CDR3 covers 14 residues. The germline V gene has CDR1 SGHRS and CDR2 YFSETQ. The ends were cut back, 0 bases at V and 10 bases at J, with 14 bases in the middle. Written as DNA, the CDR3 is TGCGCCAGCAGCTTGGTACCCGCTAGCCAGGAGCAGTTCTTC. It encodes CASSLVPASQEQFF.

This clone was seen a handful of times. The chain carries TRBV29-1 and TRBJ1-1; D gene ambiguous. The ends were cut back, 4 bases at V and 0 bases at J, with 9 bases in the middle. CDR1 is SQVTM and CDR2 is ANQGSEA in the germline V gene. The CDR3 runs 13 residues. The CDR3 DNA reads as TGCAGCGTTGTAAGACTCATGAACACTGAAGCTTTCTTT. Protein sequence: CSVVRLMNTEAFF.

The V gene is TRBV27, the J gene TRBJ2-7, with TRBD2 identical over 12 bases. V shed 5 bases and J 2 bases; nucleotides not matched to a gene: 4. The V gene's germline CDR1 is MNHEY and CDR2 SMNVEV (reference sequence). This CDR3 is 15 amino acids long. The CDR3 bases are TGTGCCAGCAGTCCCTGGACTAGCGGGACCTACGAGCAGTACTTC. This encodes CASSPWTSGTYEQYF.

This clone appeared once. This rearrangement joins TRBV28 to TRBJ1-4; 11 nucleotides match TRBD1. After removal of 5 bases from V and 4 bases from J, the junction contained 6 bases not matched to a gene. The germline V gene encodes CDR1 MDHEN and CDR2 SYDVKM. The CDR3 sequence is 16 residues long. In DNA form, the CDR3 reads TGTGCCAGCAGTCCCGGGACAGGGGGGTTTAATGAAAAACTGTTTTTT. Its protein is CASSPGTGGFNEKLFF.

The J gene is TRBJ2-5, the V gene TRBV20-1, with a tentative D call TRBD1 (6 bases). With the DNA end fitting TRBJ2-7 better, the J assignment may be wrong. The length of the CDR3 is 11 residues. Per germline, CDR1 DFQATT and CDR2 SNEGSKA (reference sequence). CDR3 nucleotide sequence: TGCAGTGCTAGCAGGGGCTACGAGCAGTACTTC. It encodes CSASRGYEQYF.

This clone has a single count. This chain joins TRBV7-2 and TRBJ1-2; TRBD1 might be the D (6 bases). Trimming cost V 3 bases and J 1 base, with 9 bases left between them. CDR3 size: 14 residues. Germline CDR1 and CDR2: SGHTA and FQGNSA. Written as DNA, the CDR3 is TGTGCCAGCAGCTTTAGACAGGATAACTATGGCTACACCTTC. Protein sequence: CASSFRQDNYGYTF.

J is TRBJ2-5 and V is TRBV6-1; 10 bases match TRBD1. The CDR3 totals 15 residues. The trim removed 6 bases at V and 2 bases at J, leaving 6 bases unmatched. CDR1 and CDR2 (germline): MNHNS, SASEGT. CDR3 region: CASRPGQGGQETQYF. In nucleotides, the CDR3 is TGTGCCAGCAGACCCGGACAGGGGGGTCAAGAGACCCAGTACTTC.

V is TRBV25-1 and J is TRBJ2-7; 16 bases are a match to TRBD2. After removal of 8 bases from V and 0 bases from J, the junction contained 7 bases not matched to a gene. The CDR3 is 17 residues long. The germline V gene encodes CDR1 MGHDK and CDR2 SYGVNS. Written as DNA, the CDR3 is TGTGCCAGCTGGGGGACTAGCGGGAGGGTCGGCTCCTACGAGCAGTACTTC. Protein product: CASWGTSGRVGSYEQYF.

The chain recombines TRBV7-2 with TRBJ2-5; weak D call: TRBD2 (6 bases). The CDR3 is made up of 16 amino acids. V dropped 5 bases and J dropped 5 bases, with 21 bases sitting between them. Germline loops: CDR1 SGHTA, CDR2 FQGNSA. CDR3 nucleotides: TGTGCCAGCAGCCCCCTAGAATGGGCGGGGAGTGAGACCCAGTACTTC. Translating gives CASSPLEWAGSETQYF.

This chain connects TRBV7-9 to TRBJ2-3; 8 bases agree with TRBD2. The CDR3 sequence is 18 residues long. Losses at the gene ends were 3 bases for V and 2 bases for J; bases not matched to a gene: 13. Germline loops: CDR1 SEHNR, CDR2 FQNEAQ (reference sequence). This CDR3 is CASSLRLGAGGPTDTQYF. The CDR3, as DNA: TGTGCCAGCAGCTTGCGTCTTGGGGCGGGAGGACCCACAGATACGCAGTATTTT. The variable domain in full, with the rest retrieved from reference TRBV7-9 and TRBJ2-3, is DTGVSQNPRHKITKRGQNVTFRCDPISEHNRLYWYRQTLGQGPEFLTYFQNEAQLEKSRLLSDRFSAERPKGSFSTLEIQRTEQGDSAMYLCASSLRLGAGGPTDTQYFGPGTRLTVL.